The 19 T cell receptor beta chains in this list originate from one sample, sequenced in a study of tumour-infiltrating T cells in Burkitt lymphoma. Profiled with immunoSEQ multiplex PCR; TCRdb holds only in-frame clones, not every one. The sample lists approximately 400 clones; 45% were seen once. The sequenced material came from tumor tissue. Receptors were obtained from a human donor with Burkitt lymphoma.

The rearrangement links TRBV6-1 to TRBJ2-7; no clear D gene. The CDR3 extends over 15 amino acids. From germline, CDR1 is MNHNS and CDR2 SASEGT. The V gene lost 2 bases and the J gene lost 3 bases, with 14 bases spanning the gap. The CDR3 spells CASSEKDGYLYEQYF. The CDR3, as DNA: TGTGCCAGCAGTGAAAAGGACGGATACCTCTACGAGCAGTACTTC.

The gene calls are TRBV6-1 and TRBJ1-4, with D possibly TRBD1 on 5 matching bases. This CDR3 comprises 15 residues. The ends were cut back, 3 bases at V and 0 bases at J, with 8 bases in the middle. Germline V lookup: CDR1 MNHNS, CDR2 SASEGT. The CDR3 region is CASSDSGATNEKLFF. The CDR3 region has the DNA TGTGCCAGCAGTGACTCGGGGGCAACTAATGAAAAACTGTTTTTT.

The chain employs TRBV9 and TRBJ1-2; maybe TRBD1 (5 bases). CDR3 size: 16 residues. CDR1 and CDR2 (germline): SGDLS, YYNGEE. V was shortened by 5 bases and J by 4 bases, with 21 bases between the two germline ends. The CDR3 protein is CASSVSTTAKGYGYTF. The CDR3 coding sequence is TGTGCCAGCAGTGTAAGCACGACAGCCAAGGGCTATGGCTACACCTTC.

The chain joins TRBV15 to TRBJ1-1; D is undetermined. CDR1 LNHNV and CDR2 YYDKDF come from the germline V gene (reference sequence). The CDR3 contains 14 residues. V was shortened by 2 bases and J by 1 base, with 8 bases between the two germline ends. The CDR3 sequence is CATSRINGNTEAFF. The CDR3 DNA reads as TGTGCCACCAGCAGAATTAACGGGAACACTGAAGCTTTCTTT.

CDR3: CSVKQGGELAEAFF. CDR3 nucleotides: TGCAGCGTTAAACAGGGCGGGGAGCTGGCTGAAGCTTTCTTT. The rearrangement links TRBV29-1 to TRBJ1-1, with a weak D call TRBD1 (6 bases). From germline, CDR1 is SQVTM and CDR2 ANQGSEA. The CDR3 has 14 residues. Trimming took off 5 bases at V and 6 bases at J, with 19 bases between the two ends.

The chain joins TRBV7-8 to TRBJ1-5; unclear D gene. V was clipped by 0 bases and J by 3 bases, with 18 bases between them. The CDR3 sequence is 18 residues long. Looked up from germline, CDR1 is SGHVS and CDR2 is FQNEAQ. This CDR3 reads CASSLARRIDIANQPQHF. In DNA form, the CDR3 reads TGTGCCAGCAGCTTAGCGCGTCGAATCGACATCGCCAATCAGCCCCAGCATTTT. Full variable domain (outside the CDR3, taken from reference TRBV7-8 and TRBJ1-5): GAGVSQSPRYKVAKRGQDVALRCDPISGHVSLFWYQQALGQGPEFLTYFQNEAQLDKSGLPSDRFFAERPEGSVSTLKIQRTQQEDSAVYLCASSLARRIDIANQPQHFGDGTRLSIL.

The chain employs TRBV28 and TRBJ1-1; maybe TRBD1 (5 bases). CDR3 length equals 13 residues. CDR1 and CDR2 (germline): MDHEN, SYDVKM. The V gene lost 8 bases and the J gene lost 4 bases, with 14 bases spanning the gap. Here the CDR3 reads CASQLRGVTEAFF. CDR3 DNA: TGTGCCAGCCAATTACGGGGCGTCACTGAAGCTTTCTTT.

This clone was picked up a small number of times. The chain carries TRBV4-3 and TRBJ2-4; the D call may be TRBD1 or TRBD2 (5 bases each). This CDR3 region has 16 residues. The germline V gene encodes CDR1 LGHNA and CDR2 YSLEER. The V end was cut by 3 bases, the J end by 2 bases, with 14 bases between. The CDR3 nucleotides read TGCGCCAGCAGCCAGAAGGGACCTGGGCCCAAAAACATTCAGTACTTC. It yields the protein CASSQKGPGPKNIQYF.

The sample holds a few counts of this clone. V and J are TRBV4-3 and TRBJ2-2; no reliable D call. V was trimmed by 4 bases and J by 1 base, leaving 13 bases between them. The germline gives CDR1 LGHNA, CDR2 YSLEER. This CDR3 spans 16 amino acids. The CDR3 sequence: CASSPRFLLNTGELFF. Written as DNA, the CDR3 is TGCGCCAGCAGCCCTCGTTTCTTATTGAACACCGGGGAGCTGTTTTTT.

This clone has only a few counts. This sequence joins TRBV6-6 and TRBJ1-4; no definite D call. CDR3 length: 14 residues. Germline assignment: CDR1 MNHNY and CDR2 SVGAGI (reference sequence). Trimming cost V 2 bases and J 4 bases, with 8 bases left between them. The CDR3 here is CASSYRRDNEKLFF. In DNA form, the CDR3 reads TGTGCCAGCAGTTACAGACGGGATAATGAAAAACTGTTTTTT.

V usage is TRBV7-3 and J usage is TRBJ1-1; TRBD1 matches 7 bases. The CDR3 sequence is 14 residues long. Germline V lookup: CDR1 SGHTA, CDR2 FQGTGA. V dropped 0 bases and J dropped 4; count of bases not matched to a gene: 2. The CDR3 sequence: CASSLTSGGTEAFF. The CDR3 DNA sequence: TGTGCCAGCAGCTTAACGTCAGGGGGCACTGAAGCTTTCTTT.

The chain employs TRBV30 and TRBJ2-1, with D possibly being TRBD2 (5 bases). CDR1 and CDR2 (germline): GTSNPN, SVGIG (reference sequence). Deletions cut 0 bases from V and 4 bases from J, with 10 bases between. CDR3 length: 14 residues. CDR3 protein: CAWSVSRGYNEQFF. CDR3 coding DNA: TGTGCCTGGAGTGTATCTCGGGGTTACAATGAGCAGTTCTTC.

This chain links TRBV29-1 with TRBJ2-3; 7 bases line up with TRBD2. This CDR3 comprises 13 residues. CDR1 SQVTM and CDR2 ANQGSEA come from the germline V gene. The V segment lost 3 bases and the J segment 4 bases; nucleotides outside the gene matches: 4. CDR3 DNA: TGCAGCGTTGAGGGCGGGAGTGCAGATACGCAGTATTTT. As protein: CSVEGGSADTQYF.

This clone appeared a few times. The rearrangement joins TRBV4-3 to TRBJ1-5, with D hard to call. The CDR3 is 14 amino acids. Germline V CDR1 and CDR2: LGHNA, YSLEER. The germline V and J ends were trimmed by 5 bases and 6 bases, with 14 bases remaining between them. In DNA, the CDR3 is TGCGCCAGCAGCGCCAAGGGAATCATTCAGCCCCAGCATTTT. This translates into CASSAKGIIQPQHF.

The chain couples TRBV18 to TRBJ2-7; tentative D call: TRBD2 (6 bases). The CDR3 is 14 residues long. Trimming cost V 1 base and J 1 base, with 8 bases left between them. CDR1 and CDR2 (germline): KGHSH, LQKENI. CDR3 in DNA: TGTGCCAGCTCACCACTCCGGGAGTCCTACGAGCAGTACTTC. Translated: CASSPLRESYEQYF.

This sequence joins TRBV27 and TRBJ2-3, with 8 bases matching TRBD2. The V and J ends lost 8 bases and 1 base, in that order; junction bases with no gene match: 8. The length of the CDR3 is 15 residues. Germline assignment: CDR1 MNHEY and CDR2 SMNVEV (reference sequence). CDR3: CASGAGVTGTDTQYF. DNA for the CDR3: TGTGCCAGCGGAGCGGGAGTGACGGGCACAGATACGCAGTATTTT.

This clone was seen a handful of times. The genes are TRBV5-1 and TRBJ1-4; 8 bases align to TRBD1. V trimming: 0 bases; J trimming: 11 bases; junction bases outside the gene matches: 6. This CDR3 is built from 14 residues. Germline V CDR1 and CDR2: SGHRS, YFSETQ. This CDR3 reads CASSLGGTGEKLFF. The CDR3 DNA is TGCGCCAGCAGCTTGGGGGGGACAGGAGAGAAACTGTTTTTT.

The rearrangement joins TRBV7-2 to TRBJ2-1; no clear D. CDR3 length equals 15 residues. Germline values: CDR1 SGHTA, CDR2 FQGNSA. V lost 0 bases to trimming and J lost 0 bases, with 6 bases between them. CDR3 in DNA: TGTGCCAGCAGCTTAGCAGTTAGCTCCTACAATGAGCAGTTCTTC. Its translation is CASSLAVSSYNEQFF.

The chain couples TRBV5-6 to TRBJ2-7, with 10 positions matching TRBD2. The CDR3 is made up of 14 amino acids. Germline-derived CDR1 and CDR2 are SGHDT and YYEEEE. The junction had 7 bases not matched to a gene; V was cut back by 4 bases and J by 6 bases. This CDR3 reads CASSPGLAPGEQYF. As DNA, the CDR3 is TGTGCCAGCAGCCCGGGACTAGCGCCGGGCGAGCAGTACTTC.